The present entry profiles one T cell receptor (beta chain) with its context. Its specificity is unknown. Between the trimmed V and J ends, which lost 6 bases and 8 bases, there was a span of 20 bases. CDR3 length: 15 residues. The germline V gene encodes CDR1 MNHEY and CDR2 SVGAGI. The sort gate was single viable CD3+CD4+CD8-CD45RO+ cells for memory CD4+ T cells. CD4+ T cells were isolated by positive magnetic selection. The sample originates from a study of memory CD4+ T cells and cytomegalovirus serostatus. For the study at large: This sample comes from healthy Belgian adults, fewer than 10 CMV seropositive, 20 to 25 seronegative.

Findings and caveats of the study: Repertoires predicted CMV serostatus with median bootstrapped AUC of about 0.95.

Assay used: immunoSEQ multiplex PCR; TCRdb lists only in-frame clones, some missing. The sample contains roughly 76,000 clones, roughly 78% of which appear only once. This receptor was identified in an adult in good health and CMV-seropositive. V usage is TRBV6-5 and J usage is TRBJ2-1; a possible D gene is TRBD1 (5 bases). Sequenced: memory CD4+ T cells from blood. CDR3 residues: CASSRTVPQGHEQFF. CDR3 nucleotide sequence: TGTGCCAGCAGCCGAACGGTCCCCCAGGGCCATGAGCAGTTCTTC.